The TCR beta chain under discussion was sequenced for a study of OX40 agonist ivuxolimab in advanced cancers. Samples of blood were obtained at baseline, on cycle 4 day 1, and on cycle 7 day 1. Using immunoSEQ multiplex PCR, the repertoire was profiled, and TCRdb retains in-frame clones only, with some absent. Of around 98,000 clones listed, around 88% were seen once; the top ten hold 0.4% to 0.65%. Germline lookup yields CDR1 WSHSY and CDR2 SAAADI. V shed 3 bases and J shed 6 bases, with 14 bases lying between them. The CDR3 runs 15 residues. The sequencing here drew on CD4+ or CD8+ T cells sorted from blood, taken in a trial of the OX40 agonist ivuxolimab. The clonotype was recovered from an adult with an advanced solid tumor such as melanoma, head and neck, liver or kidney cancer. The genes are TRBV10-2 and TRBJ2-2; D assignment may be TRBD1 or TRBD2 (5 bases each). CDR3 loop: CASSDPLLGAGELFF. CDR3 DNA sequence: TGCGCCAGCAGTGATCCCTTGTTGGGGGCCGGGGAGCTGTTTTTT.